A selection of T cell receptor beta chains follows, all from one sample in a study of somatic mutations in cytotoxic T cells in rheumatoid arthritis. TCRdb's table, derived via immunoSEQ multiplex PCR, lists solely in-frame clones and lacks some. The sample comprises some 4,300 clones, roughly 77% of which are singletons, and roughly 29% rests with the top ten. Sequenced input: CD8+ T cells sorted from blood. The receptor set was obtained from a woman in her fifties or sixties with rheumatoid arthritis. Each CDR3 is given with its conserved first and last residue. Each record gives: clone size, V gene, J gene, D gene, CDR3 protein, CDR3 DNA. The D gene is left open where the match is weak. The listing skips clone size in some rows; elsewhere it reads once, few, many or a size class.

>.|TRBV13|TRBJ2-5|.
CASSLASGGSPRETQYF
TGTGCCAGCAGCTTGGCATCGGGGGGCTCCCCCCGGGAGACCCAGTACTTC
>.|TRBV27|TRBJ1-1|.
CASSSIGGGTEAFF
TGTGCCAGCAGCTCGATAGGGGGAGGGACTGAAGCTTTCTTT
>few|TRBV6-1|TRBJ1-1|.
CAGSAGAAEAFF
TGTGCCGGGTCCGCAGGGGCGGCTGAAGCTTTCTTT
>.|TRBV5-8|TRBJ2-7|.
CANLVRTYEQYF
TGTGCCAACCTCGTGAGGACCTACGAGCAGTACTTC
>.|TRBV19|TRBJ2-3|TRBD2
CASSIGASGGLTDTQYF
TGTGCCAGTAGTATAGGGGCTAGCGGGGGCCTCACAGATACGCAGTATTTT
>few|TRBV6-6|TRBJ1-3|.
CASSSRQSGNTIYF
TGTGCCAGCAGTTCCCGACAGTCTGGAAACACCATATATTTT
>.|TRBV7-6|TRBJ1-1|.
CASTPQFTEAFF
TGTGCCAGCACCCCGCAGTTCACTGAAGCTTTCTTT
>few|TRBV7-6|TRBJ2-1|.
CASSSSQGAEQFF
TGTGCCAGCAGCTCCTCCCAGGGCGCCGAGCAGTTCTTC
>.|TRBV6-6|TRBJ2-1|.
CASSQVRRYEQFF
TGTGCCAGCAGTCAGGTTCGTAGGTATGAGCAGTTCTTC
>few|TRBV5-5|TRBJ2-7|TRBD2
CASSLEVSGVHEQYF
TGTGCCAGCAGCCTCGAAGTTAGCGGGGTCCACGAGCAGTACTTC
>.|TRBV9|TRBJ2-1|TRBD1
CASSVWGTGDEQFF
TGTGCCAGCAGCGTGTGGGGGACAGGGGACGAGCAGTTCTTC
>.|TRBV15|TRBJ2-2|TRBD1
CATSREGTGQPTGELFF
TGTGCCACCAGCAGAGAAGGGACAGGCCAACCCACCGGGGAGCTGTTTTTT
>.|TRBV28|TRBJ1-2|.
CASSFTGSYGYTF
TGTGCCAGCAGTTTTACAGGGTCGTATGGCTACACCTTC
>.|TRBV6-4|TRBJ2-1|TRBD1
CASSGTGGGYNEQFF
TGTGCCAGCAGTGGAACAGGGGGCGGATACAATGAGCAGTTCTTC
>.|TRBV11-3|TRBJ1-1|.
CASSLDSPLSAEIAFF
TGTGCCAGCAGCTTAGATAGCCCCCTGTCGGCGGAGATCGCTTTCTTT
>.|TRBV11-2|TRBJ2-4|.
CASSLPQPRPTGKNIQYF
TGTGCCAGCAGCTTACCCCAGCCCAGGCCTACCGGCAAAAACATTCAGTACTTC
>.|TRBV7-9|TRBJ2-3|TRBD1
CASSSTGTVRNPDTQYF
TGTGCCAGCAGCTCGACAGGGACCGTTCGAAACCCAGATACGCAGTATTTT
>.|TRBV5-1|TRBJ2-7|TRBD1
CASSSLPDREVYEQYF
TGCGCCAGCAGCTCATTACCGGACAGGGAAGTCTACGAGCAGTACTTC
>.|TRBV9|TRBJ1-2|.
CASSVVSTANYGYTF
TGTGCCAGCAGCGTAGTCTCGACAGCCAACTATGGCTACACCTTC
>.|TRBV14|TRBJ1-1|TRBD1
CASSQLQGASGLITEAFF
TGTGCCAGCAGCCAACTACAGGGGGCGTCCGGACTAATCACTGAAGCTTTCTTT
>.|TRBV7-6|TRBJ1-1|.
CASSLSSFVTGDTEAFF
TGTGCCAGCAGCTTATCGTCATTCGTGACGGGGGACACTGAAGCTTTCTTT
>.|TRBV7-7|TRBJ2-5|.
CASSSEYQETQYF
TGTGCTAGCAGCTCCGAGTACCAAGAGACCCAGTACTTC